These 24 T cell receptor beta chains were all obtained from the same sample, sequenced in a study of radiotherapy plus CTLA-4 blockade in lung cancer. The protocol was immunoSEQ multiplex PCR, while the TCRdb copy is restricted to in-frame clones and leaves out a portion. The table has about 25,000 clones, 70% to 75% seen once. Here the sequenced sample was peripheral blood, taken from a patient treated with radiotherapy plus ipilimumab. Receptors were obtained from a human donor with non-small cell lung cancer whose response to radiotherapy plus ipilimumab could not be evaluated.

V and J are TRBV19 and TRBJ1-3; 9 bases are a match to TRBD1. The ends lost 9 bases at V and 0 bases at J; junction bases unmatched: 3. Germline V gives CDR1 LNHDA, CDR2 SQIVND (reference sequence). The CDR3 has 14 amino acids. CDR3 amino acids: CASKQGASGNTIYF. The CDR3 coding sequence is TGTGCCAGCAAACAGGGGGCCTCTGGAAACACCATATATTTT.

This chain joins TRBV6-1 and TRBJ1-5; TRBD1 is a possible D gene (6 bases). The CDR3 spans 14 residues. Germline V CDR1 and CDR2: MNHNS, SASEGT. V shed 4 bases and J shed 8 bases, with 15 bases lying between them. The CDR3 DNA reads as TGTGCCAGCAGTGTTCTGGGACAAACGGAGCCCCAGCATTTT. This encodes CASSVLGQTEPQHF.

CDR3 nucleotide sequence: TGTGCCAGCAGCCGGGACAGGGGACAAGAGACCCAGTACTTC. Its protein is CASSRDRGQETQYF. The rearrangement uses TRBV7-2 and TRBJ2-5; the match to TRBD1 covers 10 bases. The V gene end was trimmed by 5 bases and the J gene end by 2 bases; junction bases not matched to a gene: 2. Germline CDR1 is SGHTA and CDR2 is FQGNSA. The CDR3 extends over 14 amino acids. The full variable domain, completed using reference TRBV7-2 and TRBJ2-5, is GAGVSQSPSNKVTEKGKDVELRCDPISGHTALYWYRQSLGQGLEFLIYFQGNSAPDKSGLPSDRFSAERTGGSVSTLTIQRTQQEDSAVYLCASSRDRGQETQYFGPGTRLLVL.

This chain links TRBV6-1 with TRBJ2-2; unclear D gene. Trimming removed 2 bases from V and 2 bases from J, with 6 bases in between. The CDR3 totals 14 residues. Germline CDR1 MNHNS, CDR2 SASEGT. Written as DNA, the CDR3 is TGTGCCAGCAGTGAACCCAGAAACACCGGGGAGCTGTTTTTT. It translates to CASSEPRNTGELFF.

The rearrangement uses TRBV5-1 and TRBJ2-5, with D unresolved. There are 15 residues in the CDR3. V was trimmed by 0 bases and J by 0 bases, leaving 9 bases between them. Germline lookup yields CDR1 SGHRS and CDR2 YFSETQ. The DNA of the CDR3 is TGCGCCAGCAGCTTGGGCCAGTCGAACCAAGAGACCCAGTACTTC. It codes for CASSLGQSNQETQYF. Supplemented by reference TRBV5-1 and TRBJ2-5, the full variable domain reads KAGVTQTPRYLIKTRGQQVTLSCSPISGHRSVSWYQQTPGQGLQFLFEYFSETQRNKGNFPGRFSGRQFSNSRSEMNVSTLELGDSALYLCASSLGQSNQETQYFGPGTRLLVL.

The rearrangement links TRBV5-5 to TRBJ1-1; D gene ambiguous. CDR1 is SGHKS, CDR2 YYEKEE, per germline (reference sequence). This CDR3 is 16 amino acids long. Trimming removed 3 bases from V and 0 bases from J, with 15 bases in between. The CDR3 DNA follows: TGTGCCAGCAGCTCCCTTCAGATCTCCATGAACACTGAAGCTTTCTTT. It encodes CASSSLQISMNTEAFF.

In DNA, the CDR3 is TGTGCCAGCAGTTACCGCCGGACAGGGGCGGATGGCTACACCTTC. This codes for CASSYRRTGADGYTF. The rearrangement joins TRBV6-5 to TRBJ1-2; 9 bases agree with TRBD1. The CDR3 covers 15 residues. The trim removed 2 bases at V and 6 bases at J, leaving 7 bases unmatched. The germline CDR1 and CDR2 sequences are MNHEY and SVGAGI.

The V call is TRBV11-1, the J call TRBJ2-6; 7 bases map to TRBD1. The CDR3 loop spans 18 amino acids. Trimming removed 5 bases from V and 0 bases from J; junction bases left unmatched: 10. Looked up from germline, CDR1 is SGHAT and CDR2 is FQDESV (reference sequence). The CDR3 loop reads CASSPRTGTSSGANVLTF. The CDR3 DNA follows: TGTGCCAGCAGCCCTCGGACAGGAACCTCCTCTGGGGCCAACGTCCTGACTTTC.

This chain joins TRBV20-1 and TRBJ1-4; TRBD1 matches 8 bases. The CDR3 is 10 residues long. Per germline, CDR1 DFQATT and CDR2 SNEGSKA (reference sequence). CDR3 residues: CSVQGAGLFF. The CDR3 nucleotides are TGCAGCGTTCAGGGGGCTGGACTGTTTTTT.

CDR3 in amino acids: CASSLDLGRVEQFF. The DNA for the CDR3 is TGTGCCAGCAGCTTAGACTTGGGCAGGGTTGAGCAGTTCTTC. J is TRBJ2-1 and V is TRBV7-2, with D maybe TRBD1 (5 bases). The CDR3 covers 14 residues. V was trimmed by 1 base and J by 9 bases, leaving 13 bases between them. Germline V gene lookup returns CDR1 SGHTA and CDR2 FQGNSA.

The genes are TRBV5-1 and TRBJ2-1, with unresolved D. The germline gives CDR1 SGHRS, CDR2 YFSETQ. CDR3 length equals 14 residues. V lost 4 bases and J lost 8, with 16 bases in between. In nucleotides, the CDR3 is TGCGCCAGCAGCCTCTCCCCCGCTGGCCATGAGCAGTTCTTC. Encoded protein: CASSLSPAGHEQFF. Looking up the rest from reference TRBV5-1 and TRBJ2-1 gives the full variable domain: KAGVTQTPRYLIKTRGQQVTLSCSPISGHRSVSWYQQTPGQGLQFLFEYFSETQRNKGNFPGRFSGRQFSNSRSEMNVSTLELGDSALYLCASSLSPAGHEQFFGPGTRLTVL.

The chain has TRBV7-9 and TRBJ2-3; 10 nucleotides line up with TRBD2. Germline lookup yields CDR1 SEHNR and CDR2 FQNEAQ (reference sequence). The CDR3 has 17 amino acids. Trimming cost V 5 bases and J 3 bases; bases outside gene matches: 11. CDR3 nucleotide sequence: TGTGCCAGCAGCCCTGGGGCTAGCGGGAGTCGGACAGATACGCAGTATTTT. This encodes CASSPGASGSRTDTQYF. The full variable domain, completed using reference TRBV7-9 and TRBJ2-3, is DTGVSQNPRHKITKRGQNVTFRCDPISEHNRLYWYRQTLGQGPEFLTYFQNEAQLEKSRLLSDRFSAERPKGSFSTLEIQRTEQGDSAMYLCASSPGASGSRTDTQYFGPGTRLTVL.

The chain is built from TRBV28 and TRBJ1-2, with D tentatively TRBD1 (5 bases). Per the germline V gene, CDR1 is MDHEN and CDR2 is SYDVKM. The CDR3 contains 16 residues. V shed 6 bases and J shed 0 bases, with 17 bases lying between them. CDR3 loop: CASSNGAPRPNYGYTF. For the CDR3, the DNA is TGTGCCAGCAGCAATGGGGCACCACGTCCTAACTATGGCTACACCTTC.

The V and J genes are TRBV27 and TRBJ2-5; 7 nucleotides match TRBD2. The J call may be wrong; the DNA end is better matched by TRBJ2-7. This CDR3 has 16 residues. The germline V gene has CDR1 MNHEY and CDR2 SMNVEV (reference sequence). The CDR3 sequence: CASSLRVRDYGGEQYF. Written as DNA, the CDR3 is TGTGCCAGCAGTTTAAGGGTCCGGGACTATGGGGGCGAGCAGTACTTC.

This chain uses TRBV19 with TRBJ1-3; a possible D gene is TRBD1 (5 bases). The CDR3 extends over 16 amino acids. Trimming shortened V by 3 bases and J by 0 bases, and 12 bases separated the two germline ends. The V gene's germline CDR1 is LNHDA and CDR2 SQIVND (reference sequence). As DNA, the CDR3 is TGTGCCAGTAGTATTTTCGGGGGAAGCTCTGGAAACACCATATATTTT. It encodes CASSIFGGSSGNTIYF.

This clone appeared a few times. This chain uses TRBV19 with TRBJ2-7; 11 bases align to TRBD2. V lost 5 bases, J lost 4 bases, and 4 bases stayed unmatched. Germline loops: CDR1 LNHDA, CDR2 SQIVND (reference sequence). CDR3 length: 14 residues. In DNA form, the CDR3 reads TGTGCCAGTAGTTTTAGCGGGAGGGTTTACGAGCAGTACTTC. Translating it yields CASSFSGRVYEQYF.

The chain recombines TRBV5-1 with TRBJ1-4; possible D gene TRBD1, 6 bases. Per the germline V gene, CDR1 is SGHRS and CDR2 is YFSETQ. V was pared by 7 bases and J by 5 bases, with 15 bases between. The CDR3 spans 14 residues. CDR3 nucleotides: TGCGCCAGCTCCTTGAAGGGGGGGAATGAAAAACTGTTTTTT. Its translation is CASSLKGGNEKLFF.

The chain links TRBV2 to TRBJ2-5, with 8 positions matching TRBD2. The better agreement between TRBJ2-7 and the DNA end casts doubt on the J call. The CDR3 has 14 amino acids. The V gene's germline CDR1 is SNHLY and CDR2 FYNNEI. CDR3 nucleotides: TGTGCCAGCAGTGAACGGAGCGGGAGCTACGAGCAGTACTTC. The encoded protein is CASSERSGSYEQYF.

The chain combines TRBV28 with TRBJ1-1; unclear D gene. Trimming removed 7 bases from V and 4 bases from J, with 13 bases in between. This CDR3 has 13 amino acids. The germline V gene encodes CDR1 MDHEN and CDR2 SYDVKM. The CDR3 DNA reads TGTGCCAGCATTCCGAGGGTGGGCACTGAAGCTTTCTTT. Protein: CASIPRVGTEAFF.

This clone was detected a few times. The V and J genes are TRBV7-9 and TRBJ1-2; 9 nucleotides match TRBD1. From germline, CDR1 is SEHNR and CDR2 FQNEAQ (reference sequence). V lost 5 bases and J lost 1; bases outside the gene matches: 5. CDR3 size: 15 residues. The DNA of the CDR3 is TGTGCCAGCAGCCTTACAGGGGGCCTTAACTATGGCTACACCTTC. Amino acid sequence: CASSLTGGLNYGYTF.

V and J are TRBV5-1 and TRBJ1-4; TRBD1 matches 12 bases. Per germline, CDR1 SGHRS and CDR2 YFSETQ. The CDR3 is 15 amino acids. J lost 8 bases, V lost 2 bases, and 4 bases had no gene match. CDR3 protein: CASSFSGTGGEKLFF. The CDR3 bases are TGCGCCAGCAGCTTTTCCGGGACAGGGGGCGAAAAACTGTTTTTT.

CDR3 sequence reads: CAWSVIRGYNEQFF. The CDR3 DNA is TGTGCCTGGAGTGTCATACGGGGGTACAATGAGCAGTTCTTC. The chain employs TRBV30 and TRBJ2-1; a possible D gene is TRBD2 (6 bases). V dropped 0 bases and J dropped 4 bases, with 10 bases sitting between them. Germline lookup yields CDR1 GTSNPN and CDR2 SVGIG (reference sequence). CDR3 size: 14 residues.

Here the CDR3 reads CASSPRRDRAPNTEAFF. The CDR3 DNA follows: TGTGCCAGCAGCCCTCGTCGGGACAGGGCCCCGAACACTGAAGCTTTCTTT. The chain combines TRBV9 with TRBJ1-1; 9 bases fit TRBD1. Germline V gene lookup returns CDR1 SGDLS and CDR2 YYNGEE. V lost 4 bases, J lost 1 base, and 11 bases stayed unmatched. The CDR3 covers 17 residues. The full variable domain, rest sourced from reference TRBV9 and TRBJ1-1, is DSGVTQTPKHLITATGQRVTLRCSPRSGDLSVYWYQQSLDQGLQFLIQYYNGEERAKGNILERFSAQQFPDLHSELNLSSLELGDSALYFCASSPRRDRAPNTEAFFGQGTRLTVV.

The V gene is TRBV28, the J gene TRBJ1-2; TRBD1 matches 12 bases. V shed 4 bases, J shed 6 bases, and the junction held 12 bases outside the gene matches. This CDR3 has 17 amino acids. Germline V gene lookup returns CDR1 MDHEN and CDR2 SYDVKM. This CDR3 reads CASSSPTAGQGADGYTF. The CDR3 DNA follows: TGTGCCAGCAGTTCCCCAACCGCGGGACAGGGGGCAGATGGCTACACCTTC.